These 32 T cell receptor beta chains were all obtained from the same sample, sequenced in a study of blood T cell repertoires in COVID-19. The table came from immunoSEQ multiplex PCR; TCRdb's copy has only in-frame clones and leaves some out. The repertoire holds 60,000 to 95,000 clones, with 74% as singletons. The sequenced material came from peripheral blood. The receptors were sampled from a human donor with acute or convalescent COVID-19. The donor label of this sample is uncertain.

The chain uses TRBV9 and TRBJ2-2, with TRBD2 matching 7 bases. After removal of 0 bases from V and 6 bases from J, the junction contained 5 bases not matched to a gene. The CDR3 consists of 15 residues. Germline CDR1 and CDR2: SGDLS and YYNGEE. The CDR3 is CASSVVGGSAGELFF. The CDR3 DNA reads TGTGCCAGCAGCGTAGTGGGCGGGAGTGCCGGGGAGCTGTTTTTT.

The chain links TRBV30 to TRBJ2-2; D is ambiguous. The germline CDR1 and CDR2 sequences are GTSNPN and SVGIG (reference sequence). The CDR3 runs 15 residues. The germline V and J ends were trimmed by 0 bases and 4 bases, with 12 bases remaining between them. Here the CDR3 DNA reads TGTGCCTGGAGTGTTCTGGCAGGTTCCACCGGGGAGCTGTTTTTT. Its protein product is CAWSVLAGSTGELFF.

The chain recombines TRBV7-8 with TRBJ1-2, with 7 bases that match TRBD1. The CDR3 is 17 amino acids. Germline V gene data show CDR1 as SGHVS and CDR2 as FQNEAQ. The V gene end was trimmed by 2 bases and the J gene end by 3 bases; junction bases not matched to a gene: 12. In DNA form, the CDR3 reads TGTGCCAGCAGCTTACGAATGTTGGGACAGACCGACTATGGCTACACCTTC. Its protein is CASSLRMLGQTDYGYTF.

A note on this clone: A junction boundary mismatches the germline segment, possibly from a read error. The V and J genes are TRBV5-6 and TRBJ2-5; 9 bases match TRBD1. The CDR3 covers 17 residues. Germline V gene lookup returns CDR1 SGHDT and CDR2 YYEEEE. DNA of the CDR3: TGTGCCAGCAGCTCTTTCCAACAGGGGGCGGATTCAGAGGCCCAGTACTTC. Its protein is CASSSFQQGADSEAQYF.

This clone was found a few times. The gene calls are TRBV5-1 and TRBJ2-3, with 14 bases matching TRBD2. Germline CDR1 reads SGHRS; CDR2 reads YFSETQ. The CDR3 totals 16 residues. Trimming took 2 bases from V and 6 from J; bases not matched to a gene: 5. CDR3 coding DNA: TGCGCCAGCAGCTTCGTCGGGACTAGCGGGGGTGATACGCAGTATTTT. Protein sequence: CASSFVGTSGGDTQYF.

This clone was seen a single time. The rearrangement uses TRBV18 and TRBJ2-2; D not resolved. From germline, CDR1 is KGHSH and CDR2 LQKENI. This CDR3 has 16 amino acids. Trimming cost V 1 base and J 0 bases, with 9 bases left between them. The DNA of the CDR3 is TGTGCCAGCTCACCACGACACGGATCGAACACCGGGGAGCTGTTTTTT. Its translation: CASSPRHGSNTGELFF.

The chain joins TRBV5-4 to TRBJ2-1; 10 bases are shared with TRBD2. CDR3 length: 17 residues. J was trimmed by 6 bases and V by 4 bases; bases with no gene match: 13. From germline, CDR1 is SGHNT and CDR2 YYREEE (reference sequence). The CDR3 DNA reads TGTGCCAGCAGCCCCGCCGGACTAGCGGCGGTTGGCAATGAGCAGTTCTTC. This codes for CASSPAGLAAVGNEQFF.

This chain uses TRBV2 with TRBJ2-3, with D tentatively TRBD2 (6 bases). The CDR3 loop spans 14 amino acids. With 0 bases removed from V and 4 bases from J, the gap between germline ends came to 8 bases. Germline V gene data show CDR1 as SNHLY and CDR2 as FYNNEI. CDR3 residues: CASSEALASDTQYF. The CDR3 region has the DNA TGTGCCAGCAGTGAAGCCCTAGCGTCAGATACGCAGTATTTT.

The gene calls are TRBV5-6 and TRBJ2-7, with D perhaps matching TRBD1 (5 bases). This CDR3 region has 15 residues. Germline-derived CDR1 and CDR2 are SGHDT and YYEEEE. CDR3 residues: CASRLGIGQAYEQYV. DNA for the CDR3: TGTGCCAGCAGGTTGGGGATCGGACAAGCTTACGAGCAGTACGTC.

The chain links TRBV9 to TRBJ2-3, with 8 nucleotides matching TRBD2. This CDR3 comprises 16 residues. V shed 0 bases and J 2 bases; nucleotides not matched to a gene: 5. Looked up from germline, CDR1 is SGDLS and CDR2 is YYNGEE. The CDR3 region is CASSVGDSGITDTQYF. The CDR3 nucleotides are TGTGCCAGCAGCGTAGGGGATAGCGGGATCACAGATACGCAGTATTTT.

This clone has only one observation. V and J are TRBV6-5 and TRBJ2-3, with 9 bases aligning to TRBD2. This CDR3 spans 15 amino acids. Trimming removed 6 bases from V and 5 bases from J; junction bases left unmatched: 9. Germline values: CDR1 MNHEY, CDR2 SVGAGI. DNA of the CDR3: TGTGCCAGCAGAAAGGGCGGGGGGGCCAAAGATACGCAGTATTTT. As protein: CASRKGGGAKDTQYF.

This clone has a handful of counts. This chain connects TRBV1 to TRBJ1-1; the table names TRBD1, a call not compared with the DNA. TRBV1 is a documented pseudogene. CDR3 length: 14 amino acids. DNA for the CDR3: TGCACCAGCAGCCAAGGGACAGAGAACACTGAAGCTTTCTTT. Amino acids: CTSSQGTENTEAFF.

The V and J genes are TRBV27 and TRBJ1-6; tentative D call: TRBD1 (6 bases). The V end lost 3 bases, the J end lost 0 bases, and 9 bases lay between the germline ends. CDR3 size: 16 residues. CDR1 and CDR2 (germline): MNHEY, SMNVEV (reference sequence). The CDR3 sequence is CASSFGDNSYNSPLHF. For the CDR3, the DNA is TGTGCCAGCAGTTTTGGGGACAACTCCTATAATTCACCCCTCCACTTT.

The chain uses TRBV4-1 and TRBJ2-2; a weak D match, TRBD1 (5 bases). CDR3 length equals 16 residues. CDR1 is MGHRA, CDR2 YSYEKL, per germline. V gave up 3 bases and J gave up 0 bases, with 11 bases separating them. CDR3 nucleotide sequence: TGCGCCAGCAGCCAGGGTAGGGGCCCGAACACCGGGGAGCTGTTTTTT. Amino acids: CASSQGRGPNTGELFF.

The chain recombines TRBV29-1 with TRBJ1-4, with 8 bases fitting TRBD1. The junction had 9 bases not matched to a gene; V was cut back by 1 base and J by 8 bases. Germline CDR1 and CDR2: SQVTM and ANQGSEA. The CDR3 consists of 15 residues. Here the CDR3 DNA reads TGCAGCGTTGAAGCGAGGACAGGGACGGGAGAAAAACTGTTTTTT. This translates into CSVEARTGTGEKLFF.

The chain uses TRBV15 and TRBJ2-1, with D perhaps TRBD1 (6 bases). In germline, CDR1 is LNHNV, CDR2 YYDKDF (reference sequence). V was shortened by 2 bases and J by 13 bases, with 12 bases between the two germline ends. This CDR3 comprises 12 residues. The CDR3 nucleotides are TGTGCCACCAGCAGATTTGAGGGGGTCCAGTTCTTC. Translation gives CATSRFEGVQFF.

The V gene is TRBV6-5, the J gene TRBJ1-1; 8 bases fit TRBD1. The germline V gene encodes CDR1 MNHEY and CDR2 SVGAGI. V shed 7 bases, J shed 5 bases, and the junction held 9 bases outside the gene matches. CDR3 length: 14 residues. DNA for the CDR3: TGTGCCAGCACTCCAGGGGGCGCAGAAACTGAAGCTTTCTTT. Amino acid sequence: CASTPGGAETEAFF.

To note about this clone: This may be a read error: a much more frequent sequence differs by one nucleotide. The rearrangement links TRBV7-2 to TRBJ2-1; 9 positions agree with TRBD2. CDR3 length: 14 residues. Germline CDR1 reads SGHTA; CDR2 reads FQGNSA. V shed 5 bases, J shed 3 bases, and the junction held 2 bases outside the gene matches. CDR3 bases: TGTGCCAGCAGCGCTAGCGGGAACTACAATGAGCAGTTCTTC. Translation gives CASSASGNYNEQFF.

Comment on this clone: A read error may account for a junction end that differs from germline. The same CDR3 can be traced to other DNA sequences in this sample. The rearrangement joins TRBV18 to TRBJ2-7, with D uncertain. The CDR3 extends over 14 amino acids. Per the germline V gene, CDR1 is KGHSH and CDR2 is LQKENI. DNA for the CDR3: TGTGCCAGCTCACCCCTCGACGGAGCCTACGAGCAATACTTC. This encodes CASSPLDGAYEQYF.

The CDR3 protein is CASSDKSPTNEKLFF. As DNA, the CDR3 is TGTGCCAGCAGTGACAAGAGCCCAACTAATGAAAAACTGTTTTTT. J is TRBJ1-4 and V is TRBV2, with D uncertain. Germline CDR1 and CDR2: SNHLY and FYNNEI. V lost 3 bases and J lost 0, with 8 bases in between. The CDR3 runs to 15 residues.

J is TRBJ1-2 and V is TRBV5-6, with 7 bases lining up with TRBD1. This CDR3 is built from 13 residues. The germline V gene encodes CDR1 SGHDT and CDR2 YYEEEE. V lost 1 base to trimming and J lost 4 bases; unmatched junction nucleotides: 1. DNA for the CDR3: TGTGCCAGCAGCTTGAGGGGGCCCTATGGCTACACCTTC. Encoded protein: CASSLRGPYGYTF.

J is TRBJ1-6 and V is TRBV28; D gene unclear. The CDR3 consists of 16 residues. The germline CDR1 and CDR2 sequences are MDHEN and SYDVKM. V lost 3 bases and J 1 base, leaving 10 bases between the germline ends. The DNA of the CDR3 is TGTGCCAGCAGTTTTTTAGGAGAGTCCTATAATTCACCCCTCCACTTT. It encodes CASSFLGESYNSPLHF.

This clone was detected ten times or more. V gene TRBV19 combines with J gene TRBJ1-2; D call uncertain. The germline V gene encodes CDR1 LNHDA and CDR2 SQIVND (reference sequence). Trimming pared 3 bases from V and 8 bases from J, leaving 13 bases between. This CDR3 spans 13 amino acids. CDR3 region: CASSISGFWGYTF. The CDR3 DNA sequence: TGTGCCAGTAGTATTTCGGGATTCTGGGGCTACACCTTC.

The V and J genes are TRBV7-9 and TRBJ2-7, with 9 bases matching TRBD1. The CDR3 covers 14 residues. Germline CDR1 is SEHNR and CDR2 is FQNEAQ (reference sequence). Trimming took 7 bases from V and 2 from J; bases not matched to a gene: 6. As DNA, the CDR3 is TGTGCCAGCACCGCGACAGGGGGAGCCTACGAGCAGTACTTC. It specifies CASTATGGAYEQYF. Full variable domain (outside the CDR3, taken from reference TRBV7-9 and TRBJ2-7): DTGVSQNPRHKITKRGQNVTFRCDPISEHNRLYWYRQTLGQGPEFLTYFQNEAQLEKSRLLSDRFSAERPKGSFSTLEIQRTEQGDSAMYLCASTATGGAYEQYFGPGTRLTVT.

The rearrangement links TRBV7-9 to TRBJ2-5; tentative D call: TRBD1 (5 bases). Germline assignment: CDR1 SEHNR and CDR2 FQNEAQ (reference sequence). V dropped 1 base and J dropped 5 bases, with 17 bases sitting between them. The CDR3 is 16 residues long. The CDR3 protein is CASSLGDQGTRETQYF. For the CDR3, the DNA is TGTGCCAGCAGCTTAGGAGACCAGGGAACGCGGGAGACCCAGTACTTC.

This chain connects TRBV5-5 to TRBJ2-2; maybe TRBD1 (6 bases). V lost 0 bases and J 0 bases, leaving 15 bases between the germline ends. The CDR3 extends over 18 amino acids. Germline V CDR1 and CDR2: SGHKS, YYEKEE (reference sequence). The CDR3 region has the DNA TGTGCCAGCAGCTTGGGGCCTAAGGGGGACCCGAACACCGGGGAGCTGTTTTTT. Residues: CASSLGPKGDPNTGELFF.

The CDR3: CASSTTGGQETQYF. CDR3 DNA sequence: TGTGCCAGTAGTACCACAGGGGGCCAAGAGACCCAGTACTTC. This chain joins TRBV19 and TRBJ2-5; TRBD1 matches at 8 bases. Trimming took 4 bases from V and 1 from J; bases not matched to a gene: 2. Per the germline V gene, CDR1 is LNHDA and CDR2 is SQIVND (reference sequence). The length of the CDR3 is 14 residues.

In this sample, this clone turned up a few times. This chain links TRBV5-4 with TRBJ1-5; D gene unclear. CDR1 and CDR2 from the germline V gene are SGHNT and YYREEE (reference sequence). The V gene lost 5 bases and the J gene lost 4 bases, with 19 bases spanning the gap. The CDR3 is 16 residues long. CDR3 in amino acids: CASRAKDPTINQPQHF. CDR3 in DNA: TGTGCCAGCAGAGCGAAGGATCCAACGATTAATCAGCCCCAGCATTTT. The full variable domain, in which reference TRBV5-4 and TRBJ1-5 provide the parts outside the CDR3, is ETGVTQSPTHLIKTRGQQVTLRCSSQSGHNTVSWYQQALGQGPQFIFQYYREEENGRGNFPPRFSGLQFPNYSSELNVNALELDDSALYLCASRAKDPTINQPQHFGDGTRLSIL.

This clone was observed a handful of times. The chain combines TRBV10-3 with TRBJ2-2; 9 nucleotides match TRBD2. Germline V gives CDR1 ENHRY, CDR2 SYGVKD. This CDR3 has 17 residues. V dropped 10 bases and J dropped 5; count of bases not matched to a gene: 17. CDR3 region: CATRHGSGGARTGELFF. The DNA of the CDR3 is TGTGCCACCCGCCATGGTAGCGGGGGAGCAAGGACCGGGGAGCTGTTTTTT.

The CDR3 sequence is CASSYGAGAGQPQHF. The CDR3 region has the DNA TGTGCCAGCAGTTACGGCGCGGGGGCGGGGCAGCCCCAGCATTTT. The V and J genes are TRBV6-2 or TRBV6-3 and TRBJ1-5, with TRBD1 as a possible D gene (6 bases). V was shortened by 2 bases and J by 7 bases, with 15 bases between the two germline ends. Germline V CDR1 and CDR2: MNHEY, SVGEGT. This CDR3 region has 15 residues.

This clone has a single count. The chain recombines TRBV7-2 with TRBJ2-7; TRBD2 matches at 12 bases. The V gene end was trimmed by 6 bases and the J gene end by 0 bases; junction bases not matched to a gene: 3. The CDR3 consists of 15 residues. Germline CDR1 SGHTA, CDR2 FQGNSA. The DNA for the CDR3 is TGTGCCAGCAGGTGGACTAGCGGGAACTCCTACGAGCAGTACTTC. This codes for CASRWTSGNSYEQYF. Together with reference TRBV7-2 and TRBJ2-7, the CDR3 gives the full variable domain: GAGVSQSPSNKVTEKGKDVELRCDPISGHTALYWYRQSLGQGLEFLIYFQGNSAPDKSGLPSDRFSAERTGGSVSTLTIQRTQQEDSAVYLCASRWTSGNSYEQYFGPGTRLTVT.

The chain employs TRBV6-4 and TRBJ2-2; no reliable D call. This CDR3 spans 13 amino acids. Germline V gives CDR1 MRHNA, CDR2 SNTAGT. V was pared by 2 bases and J by 5 bases, with 6 bases between. Here the CDR3 reads CASSDSQTGELFF. The CDR3, as DNA: TGTGCCAGCAGTGACAGTCAGACCGGGGAGCTGTTTTTT.